A selection of T cell receptor beta chains follows, all from one sample in a study of cytomegalovirus exposure and HLA in healthy donors. Clones were sequenced by immunoSEQ multiplex PCR, and TCRdb holds only the in-frame ones, with some missing. This sample has fewer than 200,000 clones, with 75% to 80% found just once. Sequenced material: PBMCs. These receptors were taken from a female donor in good health and CMV-seronegative. The CDR3 runs from the conserved cysteine through the conserved F or W. A D gene is named only where the DNA matches it firmly. Not all rows give a size; the values are once, few, many and, for expanded clones, a class.

TRBD1	TRBJ1-2	few	TRBV9	CASSAPVGQHTNYGYTF	TGTGCCAGCAGCGCCCCGGTGGGACAGCACACTAACTATGGCTACACCTTC
TRBD1	TRBJ2-5	-	TRBV4-2	CASSRGTGEEETQYF	TGTGCCAGCAGCCGTGGGACAGGGGAGGAAGAGACCCAGTACTTC
-	TRBJ1-2	-	TRBV11-2	CASSQFGRKANYGYTF	TGTGCCAGCAGCCAGTTTGGCAGGAAGGCAAACTATGGCTACACCTTC
TRBD1	TRBJ1-2	once	TRBV19	CASTPQGDIGGYTF	TGTGCCAGTACCCCACAGGGGGACATCGGTGGCTACACCTTC
-	TRBJ1-2	-	TRBV9	CASSVGAGTNYGYTF	TGTGCCAGCAGCGTAGGGGCGGGAACCAACTATGGCTACACCTTC
TRBD2	TRBJ2-5	-	TRBV6-6	CASSYLAVETQYF	TGTGCCAGCAGTTACCTAGCGGTGGAGACCCAGTACTTC
TRBD1	TRBJ1-4	-	TRBV2	CASSDRTGTNSRDEKLFF	TGTGCCAGCAGTGACAGGACAGGGACTAACTCCAGGGATGAAAAACTGTTTTTT
-	TRBJ2-2	-	TRBV5-4	CASSLAVEGTGELFF	TGTGCCAGCAGCTTGGCTGTTGAGGGCACCGGGGAGCTGTTTTTT
-	TRBJ1-4	-	TRBV2	CASRGGSSNEKLFF	TGTGCCAGCAGGGGAGGCAGCTCTAATGAAAAACTGTTTTTT
-	TRBJ2-7	few	TRBV27	CASSWGSGEFYEQYF	TGTGCCAGCAGCTGGGGTTCCGGGGAATTCTACGAGCAGTACTTC
-	TRBJ1-4	-	TRBV30	CACTGLVNEKLFF	TGTGCCTGTACAGGGCTGGTTAATGAAAAACTGTTTTTT
TRBD1	TRBJ1-2	-	TRBV5-4	CASSVRTGQSYGYTF	TGTGCCAGCAGCGTTCGGACAGGGCAGAGCTATGGCTACACCTTC
-	TRBJ2-5	-	TRBV7-9	CASSFSVIRVQETQYF	TGTGCCAGCAGCTTCTCGGTGATTCGGGTACAAGAGACCCAGTACTTC
-	TRBJ1-1	many	TRBV7-2	CASSSHQGINTEAFF	TGTGCCAGCAGCTCGCATCAGGGGATTAACACTGAAGCTTTCTTT
-	TRBJ2-7	few	TRBV5-6	CASSEAGGSSYEQYF	TGTGCCAGCAGTGAAGCAGGAGGGAGCTCCTACGAGCAGTACTTC
-	TRBJ2-7	-	TRBV5-1	CASSRDNEQYF	TGCGCCAGCAGCCGTGACAACGAGCAGTACTTC
-	TRBJ2-7	-	TRBV27	CASSSLLGTTGEQYF	TGTGCCAGCAGTTCCCTACTAGGGACAACGGGTGAGCAGTACTTC
-	TRBJ1-4	-	TRBV7-9	CSSSLAGARRGGKLFF	TGTTCCAGCAGCTTAGCCGGGGCGCGGAGGGGTGGAAAACTGTTTTTT
TRBD1	TRBJ2-5	-	TRBV5-1	CASADRGRGKTQYF	TGCGCCAGCGCGGACAGGGGGCGCGGAAAGACCCAGTACTTC
-	TRBJ2-5	-	TRBV21-1	CASSIPDRRYLGEAQYF	TGTGCCAGCAGCATTCCGGACAGGCGGTATTTGGGGGAGGCCCAGTACTTC
TRBD1	TRBJ2-7	-	TRBV6-1	CASRTGGRGYEQYF	TGTGCCAGCAGAACAGGGGGAAGGGGCTACGAGCAGTACTTC
-	TRBJ1-1	-	TRBV7-9	CASSHRNTEAFF	TGTGCCAGCAGTCACAGGAACACTGAAGCTTTCTTT
-	TRBJ2-5	-	TRBV2	CASSTPVETQYF	TGTGCCAGCAGTACCCCGGTAGAGACCCAGTACTTC
-	TRBJ2-1	-	TRBV4-1	CASSQEDNYNEQFF	TGCGCCAGCAGCCAAGAGGACAACTACAATGAGCAGTTCTTC
TRBD2	TRBJ2-4	few	TRBV15	CATSSPGLESHAKNIQYF	TGTGCCACCAGCAGCCCGGGACTAGAGTCCCACGCCAAAAACATTCAGTACTTC
TRBD2	TRBJ2-7	few	TRBV4-1	CASSQEWTSGTYEQYF	TGCGCCAGCAGCCAAGAATGGACTAGCGGAACCTACGAGCAGTACTTC
TRBD2	TRBJ2-2	-	TRBV6-1	CASSWGRDTGELFF	TGTGCCAGCAGTTGGGGGAGGGACACCGGGGAGCTGTTTTTT
TRBD2	TRBJ2-3	-	TRBV29-1	CSVETGGFTDTQYF	TGCAGCGTTGAGACGGGGGGGTTCACAGATACGCAGTATTTT
-	TRBJ2-2	-	TRBV6-5	CASSTSHTGELFF	TGTGCCAGCAGTACTTCCCATACCGGGGAGCTGTTTTTT
-	TRBJ2-1	-	TRBV10-3	CAISLTGASGRGSYNEQFF	TGTGCCATCAGCTTAACAGGGGCGAGCGGGAGAGGCTCCTACAATGAGCAGTTCTTC
TRBD2	TRBJ2-7	-	TRBV29-1	CSARPGGDPRGEQYF	TGCAGCGCACGCCCGGGAGGGGACCCGCGAGGAGAGCAGTACTTC
TRBD1	TRBJ2-7	-	TRBV18	CASSFGQGASYEQYF	TGTGCCAGCTCATTTGGACAGGGGGCCTCCTACGAGCAGTACTTC
-	TRBJ2-6	-	TRBV6-5	CASRTGGQKNVLTF	TGTGCCAGCAGAACCGGGGGGCAGAAAAACGTCCTGACTTTC
-	TRBJ1-4	-	TRBV6-1	CASSVSGHTNEKLFF	TGTGCCAGCAGTGTATCAGGGCACACTAATGAAAAACTGTTTTTT
-	TRBJ2-3	-	TRBV19	CASNFGGRGTDTQYF	TGTGCCAGTAATTTCGGGGGGCGAGGCACAGATACGCAGTATTTT
TRBD1	TRBJ1-1	-	TRBV28	CASLKLGTVYAFF	TGTGCCAGCTTGAAACTCGGGACAGTGTACGCTTTCTTT
TRBD1	TRBJ1-1	-	TRBV9	CASSGNRGAEAFF	TGTGCCAGCAGCGGAAACAGGGGCGCTGAAGCTTTCTTT
-	TRBJ2-5	-	TRBV5-1	CASSLVSAEEEIQYF	TGCGCCAGCAGCTTGGTCTCGGCCGAGGAGGAGATCCAGTACTTC
TRBD2	TRBJ2-5	-	TRBV7-6	CASSVGGGDQETQYF	TGTGCCAGCAGCGTCGGGGGAGGGGACCAAGAGACCCAGTACTTC
-	TRBJ2-7	few	TRBV7-9	CASSPVYEQYF	TGTGCCAGCAGCCCGGTCTACGAGCAGTACTTC
TRBD2	TRBJ2-1	-	TRBV27	CASSLRAGGGNEQFF	TGTGCCAGCAGTTTAAGGGCGGGAGGAGGCAATGAGCAGTTCTTC
TRBD2	TRBJ2-3	-	TRBV5-1	CASSIETSGRSADTQYF	TGCGCCAGCAGCATCGAGACTAGCGGGAGGTCCGCAGATACGCAGTATTTT
TRBD2	TRBJ2-7	-	TRBV4-2	CASSQEGGQVRSEQYF	TGTGCCAGCAGCCAAGAGGGAGGGCAGGTTCGTAGCGAGCAGTACTTC
TRBD2	TRBJ2-5	-	TRBV7-9	CASIMAGGAETQYF	TGTGCCAGCATAATGGCGGGAGGAGCTGAGACCCAGTACTTC
-	TRBJ2-7	-	TRBV12-5	CASGPVYEQYF	TGTGCTAGTGGCCCGGTGTACGAGCAGTACTTC
-	TRBJ2-2	few	TRBV11-3	CASSQEPPGELFF	TGTGCCAGCAGCCAAGAGCCCCCCGGGGAGCTGTTTTTT
TRBD1	TRBJ1-2	-	TRBV30	CAGPQGASNYGYTF	TGTGCCGGCCCACAGGGGGCGAGTAACTATGGCTACACCTTC
TRBD1	TRBJ2-2	-	TRBV7-9	CSSSLTGAITGELFF	TGTTCCAGCAGCCTGACAGGGGCGATCACCGGGGAGCTGTTTTTT
-	TRBJ2-1	-	TRBV5-6	CASSFIAIQYNEQFF	TGTGCCAGCAGCTTCATAGCGATTCAATACAATGAGCAGTTCTTC
-	TRBJ2-1	-	TRBV19	CASTTYGVGSSYNEQFF	TGTGCCAGTACCACCTACGGGGTGGGCAGCTCCTACAATGAGCAGTTCTTC